These 24 T cell receptor beta chains came from one sample sequenced in a study of T-cell reconstitution after alpha-beta-depleted transplantation in children. Preparation of the TCRbeta library used unique molecular identifiers. Using its own MiXCR run on the PCR reads, TCRdb lists one record per CDR3 protein. The table records 250,000 to 300,000 distinct CDR3 sequences, 9.5% to 13% of them present only once. Sequences were derived from PBMCs, sampled before TCRalphabeta/CD19-depleted stem cell transplant. All receptors come from a boy under two years old with acute myeloid leukemia, due to receive a stem cell transplant.

This clonotype was seen ten or more times. This chain connects TRBV3-1 to TRBJ1-2; 7 nucleotides agree with TRBD1. From germline, CDR1 is LGHDT and CDR2 YNNKEL (reference sequence). The CDR3 has 13 residues. With 4 bases clipped from V and 8 bases from J, the junction kept 7 bases outside the gene matches. This CDR3 is CASSLRQGDGYTF. The CDR3 DNA reads TGTGCCAGCAGCCTGAGACAGGGCGACGGCTACACCTTC.

This clonotype was counted ten times or more. This chain connects TRBV5-5 to TRBJ1-1, with unresolved D. The CDR3 loop spans 15 amino acids. With 4 bases removed from V and 0 bases from J, the gap between germline ends came to 13 bases. Per the germline V gene, CDR1 is SGHKS and CDR2 is YYEKEE (reference sequence). CDR3 loop: CASSPQLEVNTEAFF. The CDR3 coding sequence is TGTGCCAGCAGCCCGCAGCTTGAAGTGAACACTGAAGCTTTCTTT. Full variable domain (rest looked up from reference TRBV5-5 and TRBJ1-1): DAGVTQSPTHLIKTRGQQVTLRCSPISGHKSVSWYQQVLGQGPQFIFQYYEKEERGRGNFPDRFSARQFPNYSSELNVNALLLGDSALYLCASSPQLEVNTEAFFGQGTRLTVV.

This clonotype was observed many times. The J gene is TRBJ2-5, the V gene TRBV12-3 or TRBV12-4, with D possibly matching TRBD2 (5 bases). CDR3 length equals 14 residues. Trimming pared 4 bases from V and 3 bases from J, leaving 12 bases between. The CDR3 here is CASSSGLIKETQYF. In nucleotides, the CDR3 is TGTGCCAGCAGTTCCGGACTGATAAAAGAGACCCAGTACTTC.

This clonotype was seen many times. The V gene is TRBV12-3 or TRBV12-4, the J gene TRBJ2-7; 7 bases agree with TRBD2. V was pared by 5 bases and J by 2 bases, with 12 bases of the junction left unmatched. The CDR3 is 16 amino acids. CDR3 sequence (DNA): TGTGCCAGCAGTCCAGACAGAAGACTAGCCCCCTACGAGCAGTACTTC. Its protein is CASSPDRRLAPYEQYF.

This clonotype was detected a few times. The V gene is TRBV20-1, the J gene TRBJ1-4; weak D call: TRBD1 (5 bases). The germline gives CDR1 DFQATT, CDR2 SNEGSKA (reference sequence). The CDR3 contains 15 residues. Trimming left V 0 bases short and J 7 bases short, with 15 bases between. CDR3 DNA: TGCAGTGCTAGAGATCTCGTCAGGGTGCGTGAAAAACTGTTTTTT. It yields the protein CSARDLVRVREKLFF.

This clonotype was detected ten times or more. This chain links TRBV28 with TRBJ2-2, with D perhaps TRBD1 (5 bases). Trimming removed 1 base at V and 6 bases at J, with 12 bases between. This CDR3 contains 15 residues. Germline CDR1 is MDHEN and CDR2 is SYDVKM. The CDR3 region is CASSLSQGPPGELFF. For the CDR3, the DNA is TGTGCCAGCAGTTTATCGCAGGGTCCACCCGGGGAGCTGTTTTTT. Filled out from reference TRBV28 and TRBJ2-2, the complete variable domain reads DVKVTQSSRYLVKRTGEKVFLECVQDMDHENMFWYRQDPGLGLRLIYFSYDVKMKEKGDIPEGYSVSREKKERFSLILESASTNQTSMYLCASSLSQGPPGELFFGEGSRLTVL.

Comments on this clonotype: With a much larger clone just one base away, this may be a read error. This sequence joins TRBV12-3 or TRBV12-4 and TRBJ2-7; the match to TRBD1 covers 9 bases. There are 15 residues in the CDR3. This CDR3 is CASSPPGQGVYDQYF. In nucleotides, the CDR3 is TGTGCCAGCAGCCCCCCGGGACAGGGAGTTTACGACCAGTACTTC.

This clonotype was recorded many times. J is TRBJ1-1 and V is TRBV7-2, with D unclear. From germline, CDR1 is SGHTA and CDR2 FQGNSA. The CDR3 sequence is 14 residues long. Trimming shortened V by 7 bases and J by 0 bases, and 12 bases separated the two germline ends. The CDR3 sequence is CASIPQPVNTEAFF. The CDR3 DNA reads as TGTGCCAGCATTCCACAGCCGGTGAACACTGAAGCTTTCTTT.

In its sample, this clonotype was seen many times. The V call is TRBV21-1, the J call TRBJ2-3; whether TRBD1, the table's D call, matches the DNA was not checked. TRBV21-1 is designated a pseudogene. This CDR3 has 16 amino acids. CDR3 nucleotides: TGTGCCAGCAGCAAAGCGACCGGGACAGGGTGGGGGACGCAGTATTTT. It translates to CASSKATGTGWGTQYF.

Worth noting for this clonotype: Given a much more abundant clone one base away, this may be a read error. The chain carries TRBV5-1 and TRBJ2-7; TRBD2 matches 11 bases. The CDR3 has 15 residues. Germline CDR1 is SGHRS and CDR2 is YFSETQ. Germline trimming cut 3 bases from V and 11 bases from J; bases unmatched to any gene: 13. The CDR3 here is CASSSTSGGTVEEYF. The CDR3 nucleotides read TGCGCCAGCAGCTCTACTAGCGGGGGTACTGTGGAGGAGTACTTC.

This clonotype was recorded at least ten times. In nucleotides, the CDR3 is TGTGCCAGCAGCGATCGGACCGTGGCTGCTGGACCCCAGCATTTT. This translates into CASSDRTVAAGPQHF. The chain couples TRBV3-1 to TRBJ1-5, with D uncertain. The CDR3 has 15 residues. With 5 bases removed from V and 10 bases from J, the gap between germline ends came to 21 bases. Germline CDR1 LGHDT, CDR2 YNNKEL (reference sequence).

This clonotype was seen once. A read error is possible here, since a much larger clone lies one base away. The chain recombines TRBV5-1 with TRBJ2-1; no reliable D call. Germline V gives CDR1 SGHRS, CDR2 YFSETQ. This CDR3 region has 12 residues. In DNA form, the CDR3 reads TGCGACAGCAGGTTTGACACGAATGAGCAGTTCTTC. This encodes CDSRFDTNEQFF.

The V and J genes are TRBV18 and TRBJ1-4; D is unresolved. CDR3 length equals 12 residues. Germline V gives CDR1 KGHSH, CDR2 LQKENI. Trimming stripped 0 bases from V and 8 bases from J, with 4 bases between. CDR3 coding DNA: TGTGCCAGCTCACCACCGCAGGAAAAACTGTTTTTT. It translates to CASSPPQEKLFF.

The sample holds a few counts of this clonotype. The chain links TRBV29-1 to TRBJ1-5; TRBD1 aligns across 12 bases. The CDR3 is 15 amino acids. Trimming at V came to 7 bases and at J to 4 bases, leaving 8 bases not matched to a gene. Germline V gives CDR1 SQVTM, CDR2 ANQGSEA. CDR3: CSAGDRGLVNQPQHF. In DNA form, the CDR3 reads TGCAGCGCCGGGGACAGGGGGCTAGTTAATCAGCCCCAGCATTTT.

This clonotype was seen only a few times. V gene TRBV29-1 combines with J gene TRBJ1-2; D unclear. This CDR3 has 13 residues. The V gene lost 7 bases and the J gene lost 3 bases, with 15 bases spanning the gap. The germline V gene has CDR1 SQVTM and CDR2 ANQGSEA. CDR3 sequence: CSANVKEDYGYTF. The CDR3 DNA is TGCAGCGCCAACGTGAAGGAGGACTATGGCTACACCTTC.

Notes on this clonotype: A much bigger clone sits one base away, suggesting this may be a read error. This chain uses TRBV20-1 with TRBJ2-1; maybe TRBD2 (6 bases). V was shortened by 6 bases and J by 1 base, with 13 bases between the two germline ends. Germline V gene lookup returns CDR1 DFQATT and CDR2 SNEGSKA (reference sequence). The CDR3 loop spans 14 amino acids. The CDR3 DNA sequence: TGCAGTGCAAAACTAGCAAGATCCTACAATGAGCAGTTCTTC. Its protein is CSAKLARSYNEQFF.

This clonotype was found many times. This chain links TRBV10-3 with TRBJ2-5; TRBD1 is a possible D gene (5 bases). The CDR3 sequence is 12 residues long. V was shortened by 4 bases and J by 5 bases, with 8 bases between the two germline ends. Per the germline V gene, CDR1 is ENHRY and CDR2 is SYGVKD. The CDR3 loop is CAISGHRETQYF. CDR3 bases: TGTGCCATCAGTGGGCACAGGGAGACCCAGTACTTC.

The chain carries TRBV19 and TRBJ2-1; 10 bases map to TRBD2. Germline CDR1 LNHDA, CDR2 SQIVND (reference sequence). The CDR3 has 16 amino acids. V was clipped by 4 bases and J by 10 bases; unmatched bases: 13. The CDR3 coding sequence is TGTGCCAGTAGTAACCGGGATAGCGGGAGGCCCTGGGAGCAGTTCTTC. This translates into CASSNRDSGRPWEQFF.

This clonotype has a count of ten or more. This chain uses TRBV14 with TRBJ1-4; D may be TRBD1 (5 bases). This CDR3 spans 15 amino acids. The germline V gene has CDR1 SGHDN and CDR2 FVKESK. Trimming cost V 1 base and J 3 bases, with 9 bases left between them. The CDR3 protein is CASSQAGWPNEKLFF. In nucleotides, the CDR3 is TGTGCCAGCAGCCAAGCAGGGTGGCCTAATGAAAAACTGTTTTTT.

This clonotype was recorded a few times. CDR3 nucleotides: TGTGCCAGCAGTTTATGGGCTCAGCCCCAGCATTTT. Translation: CASSLWAQPQHF. The V gene is TRBV28, the J gene TRBJ1-5; no firm D call. The CDR3 spans 12 residues. Germline V gene data show CDR1 as MDHEN and CDR2 as SYDVKM. V was clipped by 0 bases and J by 6 bases, with 3 bases between them.

This clonotype occurred many times. The chain carries TRBV5-6 and TRBJ2-7; 9 bases agree with TRBD1. Trimming removed 2 bases from V and 3 bases from J; junction bases left unmatched: 3. The CDR3 sequence is 14 residues long. Looked up from germline, CDR1 is SGHDT and CDR2 is YYEEEE. CDR3 DNA: TGTGCCAGCAGCTTCGGGACAGGGAACTACGAGCAGTACTTC. This translates into CASSFGTGNYEQYF.

The V and J genes are TRBV6-5 and TRBJ1-1, with a weak D call TRBD1 (5 bases). Germline assignment: CDR1 MNHEY and CDR2 SVGAGI. This CDR3 region has 13 residues. Trimming took off 5 bases at V and 5 bases at J, with 12 bases between the two ends. The CDR3 sequence is CASSPRQWTEAFF. The CDR3 DNA reads TGTGCCAGCAGTCCAAGACAGTGGACTGAAGCTTTCTTT.

In its sample, this clonotype was seen many times. DNA for the CDR3: TGCAGCGTTGAAGGTAGCCGGGGACGAAATACGCAGTATTTT. It specifies CSVEGSRGRNTQYF. The chain employs TRBV29-1 and TRBJ2-3; D may be TRBD1 or TRBD2 (5 bases each). V lost 1 base and J lost 7, with 15 bases in between. Germline assignment: CDR1 SQVTM and CDR2 ANQGSEA. CDR3 length: 14 residues.

This clonotype occurred many times. The chain uses TRBV5-1 and TRBJ2-1; D is uncertain. With 0 bases removed from V and 6 bases from J, the gap between germline ends came to 10 bases. The CDR3 consists of 14 residues. Germline loops: CDR1 SGHRS, CDR2 YFSETQ. The CDR3 DNA follows: TGCGCCAGCAGCTTGGCCAGACCTGGCAATGAGCAGTTCTTC. This translates into CASSLARPGNEQFF. Based on the CDR3 plus reference TRBV5-1 and TRBJ2-1, the full variable domain is KAGVTQTPRYLIKTRGQQVTLSCSPISGHRSVSWYQQTPGQGLQFLFEYFSETQRNKGNFPGRFSGRQFSNSRSEMNVSTLELGDSALYLCASSLARPGNEQFFGPGTRLTVL.